The rows below give T cell receptor beta chains drawn from one sample of a study of PD-L1 blockade in urothelial cancer. Repertoires were generated with immunoSEQ multiplex PCR, while TCRdb's copy carries only in-frame clones and drops some. This table has around 40,000 clones, about four fifths appearing once. The sample consisted of PBMCs, taken around atezolizumab (anti-PD-L1) treatment. The origin of the receptors is a man in his fifties or sixties with urothelial cancer. The CDR3 runs from the conserved cysteine through the conserved F or W. For some rows the clone size is stated as once, few or many, or as a class when expanded; others skip it.

size	V	J	CDR3
NA	TRBV27	TRBJ2-2	CASSPWRAGELFF
NA	TRBV27	TRBJ1-5	CASSRNQNSNQPQHF
few	TRBV28	TRBJ1-2	CASTTGANYGYTF
few	TRBV9	TRBJ1-4	CASSVGQMNEKLFF
few	TRBV6-5	TRBJ1-2	CASRRDRGYGYTF
NA	TRBV7-8	TRBJ2-5	CASSFLAGPQETQYF
NA	TRBV28	TRBJ2-1	CASSPGQRKQFF
NA	TRBV10-3	TRBJ2-2	CAISESEVPGELFF
NA	TRBV5-1	TRBJ1-4	CASSPGTGAGEKLFF
NA	TRBV11-2	TRBJ2-2	CASTSGGVVTGELFF
NA	TRBV28	TRBJ1-2	CASSYQIYGYTF
NA	TRBV27	TRBJ1-4	CASSSPQVKGNEKLFF
NA	TRBV5-1	TRBJ1-5	CASSPGAPGNQPQHF
NA	TRBV2	TRBJ2-5	CASSRQETQYF
NA	TRBV19	TRBJ1-2	CATAMRETYGYTF
NA	TRBV5-5	TRBJ1-2	CASSLGPGGDYGYTF
NA	TRBV4-3	TRBJ1-4	CASSQGGQGSNEKLFF
NA	TRBV10-3	TRBJ2-2	CAIRRTGLNTGELFF
NA	TRBV19	TRBJ1-2	CASSIGTGLANYGYTF
once	TRBV7-2	TRBJ2-3	CASSSLGGAGIGTQYF
NA	TRBV19	TRBJ2-5	CASSPVHGVETQYF
once	TRBV11-2	TRBJ2-3	CASSLGPGLAGGDTQYF
NA	TRBV6-5	TRBJ2-2	CASRGESYTGELFF
NA	TRBV9	TRBJ2-1	CASSVVGTAYNEQFF
few	TRBV5-4	TRBJ2-2	CASSAGGYTGELFF
NA	TRBV12-1	TRBJ1-2	CASSFVTRDSPLRLEGYTF
NA	TRBV30	TRBJ2-2	CAWSVYGTGELFF
NA	TRBV28	TRBJ2-5	CASSFFGREETQYF
NA	TRBV4-3	TRBJ2-1	CASSRRAPGGFGDNEQFF
NA	TRBV18	TRBJ1-1	CASSLTRNTEAFF
NA	TRBV5-1	TRBJ1-1	CASSLVKNTEAFF
NA	TRBV18	TRBJ2-1	CASSPGQGALYDEQFF
NA	TRBV5-4	TRBJ1-2	CASRPGQGGYGYTF
NA	TRBV4-3	TRBJ1-2	CASSQGAGTNYGYTF
NA	TRBV5-1	TRBJ2-2	CASSSTTLGTGELFF
NA	TRBV6-1	TRBJ1-5	CASSENNNQPQHF
NA	TRBV5-6	TRBJ2-5	CASSPWTDLTQYF
NA	TRBV19	TRBJ1-1	CASTQSSGSNTEAFF
NA	TRBV7-2	TRBJ1-5	CASSTRTGNQPQHF
once	TRBV10-3	TRBJ2-2	CASTSGRGSGELFF
NA	TRBV6-5	TRBJ1-1	CASSYGGIIPEAFF